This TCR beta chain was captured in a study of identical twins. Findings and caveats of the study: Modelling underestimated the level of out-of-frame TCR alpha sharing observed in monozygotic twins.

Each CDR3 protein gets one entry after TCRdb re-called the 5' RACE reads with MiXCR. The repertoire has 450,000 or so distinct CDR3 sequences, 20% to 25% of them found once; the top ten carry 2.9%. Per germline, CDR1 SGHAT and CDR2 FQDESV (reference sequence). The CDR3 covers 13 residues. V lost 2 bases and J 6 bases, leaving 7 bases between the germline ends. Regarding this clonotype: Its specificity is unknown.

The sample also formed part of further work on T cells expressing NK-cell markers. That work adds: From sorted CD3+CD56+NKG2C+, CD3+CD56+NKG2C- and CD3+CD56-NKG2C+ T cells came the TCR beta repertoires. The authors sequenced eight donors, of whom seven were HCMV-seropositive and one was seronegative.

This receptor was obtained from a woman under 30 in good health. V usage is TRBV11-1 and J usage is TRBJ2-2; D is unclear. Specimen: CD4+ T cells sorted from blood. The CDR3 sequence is CASSLSSAGELFF. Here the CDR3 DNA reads TGTGCCAGCAGCTTATCATCGGCCGGGGAGCTGTTTTTT.